These 12 T cell receptor beta chains originate from one sample sequenced in a study of CD8+CD57+ T cells in acquired aplastic anemia (dated by TCRdb to 2016 to 2018). Instrument used: Illumina HiSeq 2000. Genomic DNA served as template for TCR beta VDJ combination and CDR3 sequence profiling. In TCRdb, the public reads were trimmed at Q25 with fastp and aligned with MiXCR, with productive beta chains retained. Here each entry gathers all rows of one CDR3 protein and keeps the most common genes and DNA. This sample has approximately 220,000 distinct CDR3 sequences in its table, and about half of those were observed once. The ten largest account for about 20% of the sample. Patients chosen for sequencing had shown expansion of CD8+CD57+ cells by flow cytometry. The source material was sorted CD4+, CD8+, or CD8+CD57+ T cells (not recorded which) from PBMCs. The receptors here all came from a human donor with aplastic anemia.

The chain is built from TRBV10-2 and TRBJ2-7; D possibly uses TRBD1 or TRBD2 (5 bases each). This CDR3 is built from 15 residues. The ends were cut back, 5 bases at V and 5 bases at J, with 19 bases in the middle. The V gene's germline CDR1 is WSHSY and CDR2 SAAADI. The CDR3 DNA sequence: TGCGCCAGCAGTCACTATGGGGGAACGGTTGACGAGCAGTACTTC. Amino acids: CASSHYGGTVDEQYF.

The genes are TRBV15 and TRBJ2-1; TRBD2 agrees at 7 bases. The CDR3 extends over 14 amino acids. CDR1 and CDR2 from the germline V gene are LNHNV and YYDKDF (reference sequence). With V trimmed by 4 bases and J by 5 bases, 5 bases remained unmatched. The CDR3 is CATSIRLADNEQFF. The DNA of the CDR3 is TGTGCCACCAGCATCAGACTAGCCGACAATGAGCAGTTCTTC.

As regards this clonotype: A much larger clone lies a single base off, so this may be a read error. The chain combines TRBV19 with TRBJ1-5, with 8 bases lining up with TRBD1. This CDR3 region has 14 residues. Trimming cost V 6 bases and J 9 bases; bases outside gene matches: 10. Germline CDR1 LNHDA, CDR2 SQIVND (reference sequence). CDR3 sequence: CASSQDRADGPQHF. Written as DNA, the CDR3 is TGTGCCAGTAGCCAGGACAGGGCCGATGGGCCCCAGCATTTT.

Many counts were recorded for this clonotype. The gene calls are TRBV7-3 and TRBJ2-3; 7 positions agree with TRBD2. Germline V gene lookup returns CDR1 SGHTA and CDR2 FQGTGA. The CDR3 contains 15 residues. Trimming took 5 bases from V and 0 from J; bases not matched to a gene: 5. The DNA for the CDR3 is TGTGCCAGCAGCCAGAGCGGGGCAAGCACAGATACGCAGTATTTT. Translated, it gives CASSQSGASTDTQYF.

The chain joins TRBV5-1 to TRBJ2-7, with D possibly TRBD1 on 5 matching bases. V was shortened by 0 bases and J by 4 bases, with 8 bases between the two germline ends. The germline V gene has CDR1 SGHRS and CDR2 YFSETQ. This CDR3 is built from 13 residues. CDR3 protein: CASSLETGYEQYF. DNA for the CDR3: TGCGCCAGCAGCTTGGAAACAGGTTACGAGCAGTACTTC.

This clonotype was found a few times. The chain carries TRBV19 and TRBJ1-6, with TRBD1 matching over 9 bases. The CDR3 is 13 amino acids. Germline CDR1 LNHDA, CDR2 SQIVND (reference sequence). The V and J ends lost 6 bases and 11 bases, in that order; junction bases with no gene match: 5. CDR3 DNA sequence: TGTGCCAGTAGCGGACAGGGGAGGACACCCCTCCACTTT. Translating it yields CASSGQGRTPLHF.

The chain carries TRBV27 and TRBJ2-7; tentatively, D is TRBD2 (6 bases). The germline V gene encodes CDR1 MNHEY and CDR2 SMNVEV (reference sequence). The V and J ends lost 0 bases and 5 bases respectively, with 17 bases between them. The CDR3 covers 16 residues. This CDR3 is CASSLSGGWGEHEQYF. The CDR3 DNA sequence: TGTGCCAGCAGTTTATCGGGCGGGTGGGGGGAGCACGAGCAGTACTTC.

This clonotype has just one count. The rearrangement uses TRBV19 and TRBJ1-1; TRBD1 might be the D (5 bases). Germline CDR1 LNHDA, CDR2 SQIVND (reference sequence). The CDR3 sequence is 15 residues long. Trimming took 10 bases from V and 5 from J, leaving 23 bases between them. The CDR3 here is CATGSTGEVWTEAFF. The CDR3 region has the DNA TGTGCCACCGGGAGCACAGGAGAGGTTTGGACTGAAGCTTTCTTT. Full variable domain (remainder filled in from reference TRBV19 and TRBJ1-1): DGGITQSPKYLFRKEGQNVTLSCEQNLNHDAMYWYRQDPGQGLRLIYYSQIVNDFQKGDIAEGYSVSREKKESFPLTVTSAQKNPTAFYLCATGSTGEVWTEAFFGQGTRLTVV.

In the case of this clonotype: This sequence may be a read error, since a much larger clone differs from it by one base. CDR3 residues: CASSLRGSSYNGQFF. The CDR3 DNA follows: TGTGCCAGCAGTCTTAGAGGAAGCTCCTACAATGGGCAGTTCTTC. This rearrangement joins TRBV9 to TRBJ2-1; D uncertain. This CDR3 comprises 15 residues. CDR1 and CDR2 from the germline V gene are SGDLS and YYNGEE. The whole variable domain, remainder taken from reference TRBV9 and TRBJ2-1, is DSGVTQTPKHLITATGQRVTLRCSPRSGDLSVYWYQQSLDQGLQFLIQYYNGEERAKGNILERFSAQQFPDLHSELNLSSLELGDSALYFCASSLRGSSYNGQFFGPGTRLTVL.

The chain has TRBV2 and TRBJ2-7; 8 nucleotides match TRBD1. With V trimmed by 4 bases and J by 3 bases, 8 bases remained unmatched. The CDR3 totals 15 residues. Germline V CDR1 and CDR2: SNHLY, FYNNEI. Here the CDR3 DNA reads TGTGCCAGCAGTGCGCCCAGGGGGCAGCGCTACGAGCAGTACTTC. As protein: CASSAPRGQRYEQYF. The entire variable domain, with the rest obtained from reference TRBV2 and TRBJ2-7, is as follows: EPEVTQTPSHQVTQMGQEVILRCVPISNHLYFYWYRQILGQKVEFLVSFYNNEISEKSEIFDDQFSVERPDGSNFTLKIRSTKLEDSAMYFCASSAPRGQRYEQYFGPGTRLTVT.

This chain joins TRBV20-1 and TRBJ2-7; perhaps TRBD2 as D (6 bases). The germline V gene has CDR1 DFQATT and CDR2 SNEGSKA (reference sequence). CDR3 length: 13 amino acids. Trimming took 0 bases from V and 2 from J, leaving 8 bases between them. DNA of the CDR3: TGCAGTGCTAGAGATGGGAGGACCTACGAGCAGTACTTC. Translation: CSARDGRTYEQYF.

The rearrangement links TRBV19 to TRBJ2-7; TRBD2 aligns across 7 bases. V shed 3 bases and J 4 bases; nucleotides not matched to a gene: 9. The germline CDR1 and CDR2 sequences are LNHDA and SQIVND (reference sequence). This CDR3 region has 15 residues. The CDR3 reads CASSMGEGALYEQYF. In DNA, the CDR3 is TGTGCCAGTAGTATGGGGGAGGGAGCGCTTTACGAGCAGTACTTC.